The T cell receptor beta chain under discussion was sequenced for a study of CD8 T cells in ankylosing spondylitis. Study-level findings and limits: Reactive arthritis synovial fluid and blood were previously reported to contain some motif variants. Disease-linked clones were found to be CD8+ and relatively rare in peripheral blood. Seemingly distinctive of ankylosing spondylitis blood was a TCR beta motif formed by eight highly homologous variants. Reports say disease-linked clones showed up significantly more in matched ankylosing spondylitis synovial fluid.

The length of the CDR3 is 16 residues. The V end lost 4 bases, the J end lost 0 bases, and 13 bases lay between the germline ends. Germline CDR1 reads SGHRS; CDR2 reads YFSETQ. Scientists made TCR beta libraries using quantitative 5'-RACE with molecular barcodes. TCRdb recomputed calls from the 5' RACE reads with MiXCR, one row per CDR3 protein. This sample has around 770,000 distinct CDR3 sequences, with around 11% found just once. Regarding this clonotype: Its specificity is unknown.

Sequences were obtained from blood, either unsorted or a sorted T cell fraction (not recorded which). J is TRBJ2-2 and V is TRBV5-1, with D hard to call. The TCR comes from a male donor with ankylosing spondylitis. The DNA for the CDR3 is TGCGCCAGCAGCCTAGGACGAAACGCGAACACCGGGGAGCTGTTTTTT. Translation gives CASSLGRNANTGELFF.